This T cell receptor (beta chain) was captured by sequencing in a study of cytomegalovirus exposure and HLA in healthy donors. On the study more broadly: In an early release, HLA-typed donors contributed approximately 82 million unique TCR sequences.

As concerns this clone: Its antigen remains unknown.

Among the donors, all were healthy bone marrow donors. Donors showed nominal health when sampled, although they likely had unrecorded immune exposures. This CDR3 spans 16 amino acids. Trimming took 4 bases from V and 0 from J; bases not matched to a gene: 6. The germline CDR1 and CDR2 sequences are SGHRS and YFSETQ. Study findings and constraints: Associated with cytomegalovirus, according to the listing, were 150 to 200 TCR beta chains.

PCR primers comprised 60 Vbeta and 13 Jbeta primers. Only in-frame clones appear in the TCRdb table, and some are missing; sequencing was by immunoSEQ multiplex PCR. The sample holds roughly 90,000 clones; approximately 84% are singletons and the top ten take around 1.9%. The chain carries TRBV5-1 and TRBJ2-7; TRBD1 aligns across 11 bases. Input material: PBMCs. This TCR came from a man aged 18 to 35 in good health and CMV-seronegative. This CDR3 is CASSLGTGGISYEQYF. Here the CDR3 DNA reads TGCGCCAGCAGCCTCGGGACAGGGGGGATCTCCTACGAGCAGTACTTC.